Given below is one TCR beta chain in context. This CDR3 is built from 15 residues. The ends lost 3 bases at V and 1 base at J; junction bases unmatched: 6. Germline V gives CDR1 DFQATT, CDR2 SNEGSKA (reference sequence). Using immunoSEQ multiplex PCR, the repertoire was profiled, and TCRdb retains in-frame clones only, with some absent. This table holds approximately 110,000 clones, over 80% found once. The data were obtained in a study of blood T cell repertoires in COVID-19. Study background: COVID-19 samples from acute and convalescent phases originated in the United States, Italy and Spain.

This chain connects TRBV20-1 to TRBJ1-5, with 7 bases aligning to TRBD1. This sequence originates from a woman aged 70-85 years with acute or convalescent COVID-19. The sequencing input was peripheral blood. The chain's CDR3 is CSASGGTASNQPQHF. The CDR3, as DNA: TGCAGTGCTAGTGGCGGGACAGCAAGCAATCAGCCCCAGCATTTT.